A selection of T cell receptor beta chains follows, all from one sample in a study of radiation and T cells in renal cell carcinoma. Sequencing used immunoSEQ multiplex PCR; TCRdb keeps in-frame clones, though not all of them. Of some 97,000 clones listed, roughly 84% were seen once; the top ten hold around 7.7%. The material was blood, obtained from a patient whose treatment included radiotherapy and nephrectomy. These receptors all stem from a man aged 60 to 75 with renal cell carcinoma. Both conserved end residues are part of each CDR3. The order of the fields is V gene, J gene, CDR3 protein.

TRBV29-1,TRBJ1-5,CSVEFEGAGGQPQHF
TRBV5-8,TRBJ2-4,CASGPRDRKNIQYF
TRBV7-2,TRBJ2-1,CASSTSGHRSRNEQFF
TRBV11-2,TRBJ1-5,CASSLGQGNQPQHF
TRBV11-2,TRBJ2-5,CASSRDREETQYF
TRBV7-2,TRBJ2-1,CASSLAFRSGQLRINEQFF
TRBV11-2,TRBJ1-4,CASSLSGQANEKLFF
TRBV5-8,TRBJ1-2,CASSLSYGYTF
TRBV2,TRBJ2-7,CASSEVGVTYEQYF
TRBV19,TRBJ2-1,CASSSIGQGVYNEQFF
TRBV4-1,TRBJ1-1,CASSKRQGDTEAFF
TRBV9,TRBJ2-1,CASSGRDGFYNEQFF
TRBV5-1,TRBJ1-4,CATSFGGNIGEKLFF
TRBV20-1,TRBJ2-1,CSARTQGKQFF
TRBV5-1,TRBJ2-3,CASFGGGGGTDTQYF
TRBV2,TRBJ1-2,CASRPVWTFYGYTF
TRBV28,TRBJ2-7,CASVPLSGGKAEQYF
TRBV29-1,TRBJ2-5,CGLQGQGFQTQYF
TRBV28,TRBJ2-1,CASSFRILNEQFF
TRBV9,TRBJ2-7,CASSLGTSGSYEQYF
TRBV27,TRBJ1-5,CASSPWGSLDQPQHF
TRBV6-1,TRBJ1-4,CASSATTGEKLFF
TRBV5-1,TRBJ2-2,CASSELSTLGGELFF
TRBV6-1,TRBJ1-2,CASKPPLHINYGYTF
TRBV18,TRBJ2-1,CASSPSRENEQFF
TRBV6-6,TRBJ2-2,CASRPGQGTGELFF
TRBV5-1,TRBJ2-1,CASSPGGGANEGEQFF
TRBV28,TRBJ2-7,CASSPLTFSGRGEQYF
TRBV27,TRBJ1-5,CASSLSDSNNQPQHF
TRBV9,TRBJ2-3,CASSPYGGSTDTQYF
TRBV2,TRBJ2-1,CASLLGTGRVDNEQFF
TRBV5-4,TRBJ2-7,CASSPDRGRPYEQYF
TRBV5-1,TRBJ2-7,CASSLGGAYYEQYF
TRBV7-8,TRBJ2-5,CASSLRRVSGGETQYF
TRBV5-1,TRBJ2-5,CASSFTAEETQYF
TRBV4-1,TRBJ1-1,CASSQRGGDTEAFF
TRBV7-9,TRBJ2-1,CASSLGGLASRKNEQFF
TRBV30,TRBJ2-7,CAWSGGIEQYF
TRBV27,TRBJ2-7,CASRQGSTYEQYF
TRBV7-8,TRBJ2-3,CASTAGGRHTDTQYF
TRBV29-1,TRBJ2-7,CSVSGTGYEQYF
TRBV10-2,TRBJ2-7,CASSGDGSSYEQYF
TRBV9,TRBJ2-1,CASSIRGARESSYNEQFF
TRBV6-5,TRBJ2-5,CASSTRGQETQYF
TRBV19,TRBJ2-7,CASRAPGQGFYEQYF
TRBV18,TRBJ2-3,CASSPGLAGGTDTQYF
TRBV2,TRBJ2-3,CASRQLAGASTDTQYF
TRBV14,TRBJ2-1,CASSQEQAGQGPYNEQFF
TRBV6-1,TRBJ2-1,CASSEPTPGGWGEQFF
TRBV7-9,TRBJ2-7,CASSSRTGGEQYF
TRBV6-1,TRBJ2-7,CASSEREGYYEQYF
TRBV9,TRBJ2-2,CASSVLSGELFF
TRBV11-1,TRBJ2-3,CASSLAGVATDTQYF
TRBV29-1,TRBJ1-2,CSVGGYHGTETNYGYTF
TRBV30,TRBJ2-5,CAWSFGGGGETQYF